The text below deals with one T cell receptor (beta chain). What this receptor recognizes is not known. No much larger clone is present one base from it, and per-base qualities are unavailable. The record originates from a study of T cells after yellow fever vaccination (dated by TCRdb to between 2017 and 2020). About the full investigation: Libraries from fractions with low cell numbers were prepared with the SMART-Seq v4 Ultra Low Input RNA kit. Bulk TCR alpha and beta repertoires were sequenced longitudinally to track T-cell clones before and after primary and booster YFV17D yellow fever vaccination. Bulk PBMC replicates and cell subsets were isolated from blood drawn at multiple timepoints before and after both primary and secondary immunization. Two healthy male donors, one aged 18 to 30 and one aged 30 to 40 years, made up the cohort.

The CDR3 covers 10 residues, taking in both the cysteine and the phenylalanine. Only the CDR3 DNA is retained, 30 bases long and in frame from the first base. CDR1 and CDR2 are drawn from the germline V gene (reference sequence): SGHNT, YYREEE. The junction carries 10 bases between V and J, which are trimmed by 10 bases and 6 bases respectively. The reads were generated on an Illumina NovaSeq 6000. TCR cDNA was synthesized by 5'RACE template switching, which introduced a universal primer site and unique molecular identifiers. Priming for cDNA synthesis came from both the TCR alpha and TCR beta constant segments. Libraries were amplified in two PCR steps, with sample barcodes and sequencing adapters added in the second step. Libraries were sequenced on Illumina HiSeq 2500 (2x100 bp) or NovaSeq (2x150 bp). In the paper's pipeline: MIGEC was used to demultiplex reads and collapse the reads into UMI consensus sequences, and MiXCR was used for V(D)J alignment. Using edgeR on replicate PBMC samples, clonotypes were called vaccine-responding if FDR was below 0.01 and the log2 fold change was above 5 up to day 15. CD4 or CD8 identity was assigned to each bulk clonotype according to whether the clonotype was present at higher abundance in the sequenced CD4 repertoire or the sequenced CD8 repertoire. TCRdb trimmed the raw reads at Q25, called clones with MiXCR and kept productive beta chains. Identical CDR3 proteins give one entry, which carries the most common genes and DNA. The authors' filters were not applied to this entry. The sample records around 250,000 distinct CDR3 sequences, about 5.2% of which are singletons. More than 3% of the sample is in the top ten clones.

The paper as a whole reports these results and caveats: Computational filtering was required because FACS-sorted repertoires could contain abundant contaminating clonotypes from the bulk population. Compared with the primary T-cell response, the secondary T-cell response was weaker but faster, peaking on day 5 rather than day 15. Most clones expanded after primary vaccination were re-detected after the booster (just under 97% of CD4 and about 88% of CD8), suggesting broad memory maintenance. A small fraction of clonotypes appeared in both the CD4 and CD8 compartments, likely as a result of convergent recombination. The study included only two donors, which limits how far the findings can be generalized.

The sample's treatment or condition label is to be understood as: live attenuated yellow fever vaccine strain. PBMCs were isolated from peripheral blood using a standard Ficoll-Paque protocol. CD4 and CD8 T-cell fractions were isolated with Dynabeads CD4 and CD8 positive selection kits. TriZol was used to extract RNA from bulk PBMCs, from CD4 and CD8 fractions, and from dextramer-positive and dextramer-negative fractions. This sequence originates from a man aged 18 to 29 who received the YFV17D yellow fever vaccine. The source was CD4+ T cells sorted from PBMCs, collected on the day of the yellow fever booster vaccination. The chain is made from TRBV5-4 and TRBJ1-1; a tentative D call is TRBD1 (5 bases match). The CDR3 region: CAGGVPEAFF. In nucleotide form, the sequence is TGTGCCGGAGGGGTTCCTGAAGCTTTCTTT.